The sequence of this T cell receptor (beta chain) was determined in a study of cytomegalovirus exposure and HLA in healthy donors. Broader study findings: There were reportedly fewer N-insertions in an Asian-associated ancestry cluster than the roughly 670-donor mean, in a later analysis.

The PCR ran on 60 Vbeta and 13 Jbeta primers. Profiled with immunoSEQ multiplex PCR; TCRdb holds only in-frame clones, not every one. The sample shows 150,000 to 200,000 clones, about three quarters of them seen only once. Germline lookup yields CDR1 SNHLY and CDR2 FYNNEI. The CDR3 spans 14 residues. The J segment lost 4 bases and the V segment lost 8 bases, leaving 10 bases of the junction unmatched. Note on this clone: Its specificity is not known.

This TCR was sampled from a female donor in good health and CMV-seronegative. Input material: PBMCs. V and J are TRBV2 and TRBJ2-7; 8 nucleotides align to TRBD2. CDR3: CASFKSGRMYEQYF. CDR3 DNA: TGTGCCAGCTTCAAGAGCGGGAGAATGTACGAGCAGTACTTC.